This T cell receptor (beta chain) was observed in a study of blood T cell repertoires in COVID-19. Whole-study context: Italy, Spain and the United States were the sources of the convalescent and acute COVID-19 samples. From T cells, B-cell-depleted T cells, or PBMCs came the material, which was cDNA or gDNA.

Authors' analysis steps: For nucleated cells, counts were estimated from reference gene primer amplification. Sequencing was performed with immunoSEQ multiplex PCR; in TCRdb, only in-frame clones are kept and a portion is missing. The D gene and trimming were derived from the DNA, and the V and J assignments and clone size from that table. Among some 260,000 clones listed, around 90% were seen once. Germline V gene data show CDR1 as SGHRS and CDR2 as YFSETQ. The germline V and J ends were trimmed by 4 bases and 0 bases, with 10 bases remaining between them. The CDR3 is 14 amino acids. This sequence was found in a human donor in a cohort sampled during active COVID-19. What was sequenced was peripheral blood. The chain recombines TRBV5-1 with TRBJ1-1; D remains unclear. CDR3 amino acids: CASSPSPLNTEAFF. The CDR3 DNA reads as TGCGCCAGCAGCCCGTCTCCCCTGAACACTGAAGCTTTCTTT.